Listed here are 3 T cell receptor beta chains from one sample, sequenced in a study of CD8+ T cells in alopecia areata. Treatment here: oral pan-JAK inhibitor, 5-10 mg twice daily. Investigators isolated RNA and reverse transcribed it into cDNA to act as the sequencing template. Here immunoSEQ multiplex PCR was the method, and the copy in TCRdb shows in-frame clones only, minus some. The sample includes 110,000 to 150,000 clones, nearly 55% seen only once; the top ten take 15% to 20%. The sequenced sample was CD8+ T cells sorted from blood, obtained at week 4, from a patient treated with tofacitinib. These receptors were obtained from a human donor with alopecia areata.

This chain joins TRBV5-1 and TRBJ2-7; D gene uncertain. The length of the CDR3 is 12 residues. V shed 3 bases and J shed 1 base, with 5 bases lying between them. Germline loops: CDR1 SGHRS, CDR2 YFSETQ. CDR3 DNA: TGCGCCAGCAGCTCGGAATCCTACGAGCAGTACTTC. Translated, it gives CASSSESYEQYF.

Worth noting for this clone: This same CDR3 is encoded by further DNA sequences in the sample. V is TRBV30 and J is TRBJ1-1; D not certain. V gave up 3 bases and J gave up 0 bases, with 8 bases separating them. The CDR3 is made up of 13 amino acids. Germline-derived CDR1 and CDR2 are GTSNPN and SVGIG (reference sequence). The CDR3 is CAWSEGMNTEAFF. CDR3 in DNA: TGTGCCTGGAGCGAGGGAATGAACACTGAAGCTTTCTTT.

This chain uses TRBV30 with TRBJ1-1; D possibly corresponds to TRBD1 (5 bases). Trimming pared 0 bases from V and 1 base from J, leaving 9 bases between. Germline values: CDR1 GTSNPN, CDR2 SVGIG (reference sequence). The CDR3 length is 14 residues. The CDR3 DNA is TGTGCCTGGAGTGTACTACAGGCGAACACTGAAGCTTTCTTT. Amino acid sequence: CAWSVLQANTEAFF.